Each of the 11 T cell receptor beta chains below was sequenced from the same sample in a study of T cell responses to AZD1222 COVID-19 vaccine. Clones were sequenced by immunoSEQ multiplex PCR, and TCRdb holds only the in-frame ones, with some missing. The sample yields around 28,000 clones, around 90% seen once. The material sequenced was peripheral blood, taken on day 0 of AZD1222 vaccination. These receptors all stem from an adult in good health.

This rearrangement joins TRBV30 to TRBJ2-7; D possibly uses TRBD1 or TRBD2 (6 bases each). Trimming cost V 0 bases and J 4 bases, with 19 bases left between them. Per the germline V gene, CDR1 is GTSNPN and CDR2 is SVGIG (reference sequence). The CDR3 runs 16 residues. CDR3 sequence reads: CAWSVRGGTGSYEQYF. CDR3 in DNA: TGTGCCTGGAGTGTACGGGGAGGAACAGGGAGTTACGAGCAGTACTTC.

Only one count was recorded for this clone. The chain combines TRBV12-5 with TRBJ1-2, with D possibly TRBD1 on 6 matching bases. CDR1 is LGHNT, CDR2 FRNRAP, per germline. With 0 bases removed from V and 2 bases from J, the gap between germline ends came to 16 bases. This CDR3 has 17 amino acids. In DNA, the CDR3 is TGTGCTAGTGGTTTGGTACGAGGCGGGGGCGCGAACTATGGCTACACCTTC. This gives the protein CASGLVRGGGANYGYTF. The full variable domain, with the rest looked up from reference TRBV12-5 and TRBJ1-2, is DARVTQTPRHKVTEMGQEVTMRCQPILGHNTVFWYRQTMMQGLELLAYFRNRAPLDDSGMPKDRFSAEMPDATLATLKIQPSEPRDSAVYFCASGLVRGGGANYGYTFGSGTRLTVV.

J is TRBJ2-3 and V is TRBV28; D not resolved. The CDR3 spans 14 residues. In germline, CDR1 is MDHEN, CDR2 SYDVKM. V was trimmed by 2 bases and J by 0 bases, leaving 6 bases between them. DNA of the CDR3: TGTGCCAGCAGTTTAGTGGGAAGCACAGATACGCAGTATTTT. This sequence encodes CASSLVGSTDTQYF.

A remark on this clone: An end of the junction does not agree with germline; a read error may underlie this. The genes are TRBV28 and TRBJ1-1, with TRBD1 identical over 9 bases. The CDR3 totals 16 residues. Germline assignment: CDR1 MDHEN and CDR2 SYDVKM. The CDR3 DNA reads TGTGCCAGCAGTTATAGACAGGGGGAGGTGAATACTGAAGCTTTCTTT. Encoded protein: CASSYRQGEVNTEAFF.

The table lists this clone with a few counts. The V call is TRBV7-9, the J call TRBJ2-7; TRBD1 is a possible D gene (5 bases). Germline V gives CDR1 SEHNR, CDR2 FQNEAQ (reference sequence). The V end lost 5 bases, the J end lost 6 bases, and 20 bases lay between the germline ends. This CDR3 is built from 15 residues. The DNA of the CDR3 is TGTGCCAGCAGCCTCCCGGCAGGGCCCTATGGCGAGCAGTACTTC. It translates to CASSLPAGPYGEQYF.

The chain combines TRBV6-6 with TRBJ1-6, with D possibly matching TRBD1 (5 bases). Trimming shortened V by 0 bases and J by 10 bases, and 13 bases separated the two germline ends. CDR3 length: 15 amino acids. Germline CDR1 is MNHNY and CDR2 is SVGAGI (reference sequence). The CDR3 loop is CASSYSGGGSSPLHF. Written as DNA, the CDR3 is TGTGCCAGCAGTTACTCGGGGGGGGGTAGCTCACCCCTCCACTTT.

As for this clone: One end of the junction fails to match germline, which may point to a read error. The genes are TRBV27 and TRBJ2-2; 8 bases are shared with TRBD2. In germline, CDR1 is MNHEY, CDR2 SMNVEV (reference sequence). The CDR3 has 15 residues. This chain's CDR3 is CASSFNSGNAGELFF. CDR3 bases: TGTGCCAGCAGTTTCAATAGCGGGAACGCCGGGGAGCTGTTTTTT.

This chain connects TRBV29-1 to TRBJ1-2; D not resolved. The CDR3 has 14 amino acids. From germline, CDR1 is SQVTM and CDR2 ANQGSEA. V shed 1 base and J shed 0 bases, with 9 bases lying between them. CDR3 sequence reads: CSVEGLSANYGYTF. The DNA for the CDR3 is TGCAGCGTTGAAGGGTTATCAGCTAACTATGGCTACACCTTC.

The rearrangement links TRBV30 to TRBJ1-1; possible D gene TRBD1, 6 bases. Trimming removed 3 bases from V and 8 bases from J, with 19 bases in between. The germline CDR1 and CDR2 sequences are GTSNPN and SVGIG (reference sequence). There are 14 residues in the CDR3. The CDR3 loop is CAWRRWDTLTEAFF. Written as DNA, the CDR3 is TGTGCCTGGAGGAGGTGGGACACCCTCACGGAAGCTTTCTTT.

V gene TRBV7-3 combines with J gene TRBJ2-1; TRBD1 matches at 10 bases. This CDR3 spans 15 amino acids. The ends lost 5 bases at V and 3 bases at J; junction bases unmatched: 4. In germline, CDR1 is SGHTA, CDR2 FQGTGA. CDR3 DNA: TGTGCCAGCAGCCCGACAGGGGGCAACTACAATGAGCAGTTCTTC. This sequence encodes CASSPTGGNYNEQFF. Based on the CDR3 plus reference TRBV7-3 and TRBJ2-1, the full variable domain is GAGVSQTPSNKVTEKGKYVELRCDPISGHTALYWYRQSLGQGPEFLIYFQGTGAADDSGLPNDRFFAVRPEGSVSTLKIQRTERGDSAVYLCASSPTGGNYNEQFFGPGTRLTVL.

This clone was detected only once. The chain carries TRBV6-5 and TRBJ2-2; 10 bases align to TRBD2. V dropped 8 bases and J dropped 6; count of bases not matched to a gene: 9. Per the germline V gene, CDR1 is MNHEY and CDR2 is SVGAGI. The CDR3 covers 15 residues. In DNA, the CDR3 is TGTGCCAGCGTGGGCCTAGCGGGAGTGCCCGGGGAGCTGTTTTTT. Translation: CASVGLAGVPGELFF.